The rows below give T cell receptor beta chains drawn from one sample of a study of cytomegalovirus exposure and HLA in healthy donors. Produced via immunoSEQ multiplex PCR; TCRdb's table is partial and in-frame only. In total, the table holds approximately 75,000 clones. Material for sequencing was PBMCs. The receptors here all came from a man aged 35-49 years in good health and CMV-seronegative. The CDR3 runs from the conserved cysteine through the conserved F or W. Fields, in order: D gene, J gene, V gene, CDR3 DNA, CDR3 protein. The D gene is left open where the match is weak.

-	TRBJ1-3	TRBV9	TGTGCCAGCAGCGAGGGAGACGGAAAAAACACCATATATTTT	CASSEGDGKNTIYF
-	TRBJ2-7	TRBV7-9	TGTGCCAGCAGCTTCGACAGGTACTCCTACGAGCAGTACTTC	CASSFDRYSYEQYF
TRBD1	TRBJ2-1	TRBV4-3	TGCGCCAGCAGCCAAGTAGGCAGGGGGCCCTACAATGAGCAGTTCTTC	CASSQVGRGPYNEQFF
TRBD1	TRBJ2-2	TRBV5-4	TGTGCCAGCAGCTTGGTACAGGGGGGCACCGGGGAGCTGTTTTTT	CASSLVQGGTGELFF
TRBD2	TRBJ2-7	TRBV11-2	TGTGCCAGCAGCCAAGGACTAGCGGGGGTCTACGAGCAGTACTTC	CASSQGLAGVYEQYF
-	TRBJ1-5	TRBV6-5	TGTGCCAGCAGTTACTGGGGAGGTCAGCCCCAGCATTTT	CASSYWGGQPQHF
-	TRBJ1-2	TRBV19	TGTGCCAGTAAAACTTCGGGGAATGCTAACTATGGCTACACCTTC	CASKTSGNANYGYTF
TRBD2	TRBJ2-3	TRBV28	TGTGCCAGCGGGCGACTAGCGGGAGTGACAGATACGCAGTATTTT	CASGRLAGVTDTQYF
-	TRBJ1-3	TRBV28	TGTGCCAGCAGTTTACCCATGGGCACTGGAAACACCATATATTTT	CASSLPMGTGNTIYF
-	TRBJ2-7	TRBV5-1	TGCGCCAGCAGCCCCTTAGACACGGTCTCGTACGAGCAGTACTTC	CASSPLDTVSYEQYF
TRBD2	TRBJ2-3	TRBV10-2	TGCGCCAGCAGTCCGACTAGCGGGGGAGCAGATACGCAGTATTTT	CASSPTSGGADTQYF
TRBD1	TRBJ1-5	TRBV28	TGTGCCAGCAGTTTTTTCGTTCGTGGGACAGATAATCAGCCCCAGCATTTT	CASSFFVRGTDNQPQHF
TRBD1	TRBJ1-1	TRBV2	TGTGCCAGCAGTCAAGGGGGCGACAGCACTGAAGCTTTCTTT	CASSQGGDSTEAFF
-	TRBJ2-7	TRBV7-2	TGTGCCAGCAGTCTGTCCGGGATTGGATCCTACGAGCAGTACTTC	CASSLSGIGSYEQYF
-	TRBJ2-7	TRBV6-1	TGTGCCAGCAGTGAAGAATGGAGCAAGCAGTACTTC	CASSEEWSKQYF
-	TRBJ2-1	TRBV18	TGTGCCAGCTCACCAGAGTACAATGAGCAGTTCTTC	CASSPEYNEQFF
TRBD2	TRBJ2-1	TRBV4-2	TGTGCCAGCAGCCAAGCCCGGGGGGGCCGTTTTATGAATGAGCAGTTCTTC	CASSQARGGRFMNEQFF
TRBD1	TRBJ1-1	TRBV6-4	TGTGCCAGCAGGGACAGGGGAAGCACTGAAGCTTTCTTT	CASRDRGSTEAFF
-	TRBJ2-7	TRBV5-1	TGCGCCAGCAGATGGGGCCAGCTCTACGAGCAGTACTTC	CASRWGQLYEQYF
TRBD2	TRBJ2-7	TRBV29-1	TGCAGCGTTGTTCCAGCGGGGCGAACCTACGAGCAGTACTTC	CSVVPAGRTYEQYF
TRBD1	TRBJ1-2	TRBV25-1	TGTGCCAGCAGGGGGACAGGGGGCATTTATAACTATGGCTACACCTTC	CASRGTGGIYNYGYTF
-	TRBJ1-2	TRBV19	TGTGCCAGTAGTATGGTTAGGGGCTATGGCTACACCTTC	CASSMVRGYGYTF
TRBD1	TRBJ2-5	TRBV5-1	TGCGCCAGCAGTCTCGGGACAGCACAAGAGACCCAGTACTTC	CASSLGTAQETQYF
-	TRBJ2-5	TRBV28	TGTGCCAGCAGTTCTATACAGGGAGTGACCCAGTACTTC	CASSSIQGVTQYF
-	TRBJ2-7	TRBV4-3	TGCGCCAGCAGCCTTATTGGGGGGAGTAGCTACGAGCAGTACTTC	CASSLIGGSSYEQYF
-	TRBJ2-1	TRBV12-5	TGTGCTAGTGGTTTCGAAGGAGCCCCTTGGCTCTACAATGAGCAGTTCTTC	CASGFEGAPWLYNEQFF
-	TRBJ2-7	TRBV4-1	TGCGCCAGCAGCCAAGGAGGTCAGGGGTACGAGCAGTACTTC	CASSQGGQGYEQYF
-	TRBJ2-3	TRBV6-6	TGTGCCAGCAGTAAAAGGGGTGACCCCACAGATACGCAGTATTTT	CASSKRGDPTDTQYF
-	TRBJ2-7	TRBV5-1	TGCGCCAGCAGAGCGGCTAGTCTCAACGAGCAGTACTTC	CASRAASLNEQYF
TRBD2	TRBJ2-7	TRBV7-9	TGTGCCAGCAGCTTATCGGGACTAGCGGTCTTTGGGCAGTACTTC	CASSLSGLAVFGQYF
TRBD1	TRBJ1-1	TRBV10-3	TGTGCCATCAGTAAGATGACAGGGGACACTGAAGCTTTCTTT	CAISKMTGDTEAFF
TRBD2	TRBJ2-5	TRBV9	TGTGCCAGCAGCGTAGCTGGGAGGGCGGGCCAAGAGACCCAGTACTTC	CASSVAGRAGQETQYF
-	TRBJ2-1	TRBV27	TGTGCCAGCAGCCTCGGTTTACGGGGGTACAATGAGCAGTTCTTC	CASSLGLRGYNEQFF
-	TRBJ2-3	TRBV27	TGTGCCAGCAGGCTAGACAGGTATAGCACAGATACGCAGTATTTT	CASRLDRYSTDTQYF